Each of the 2 T cell receptor beta chains below was sequenced from the same sample in a study of lymphopenia after photon versus proton radiotherapy (dated by TCRdb to about 2019). Preparation of the library involved the immunoSEQ multiplex PCR assay. The source is immuneACCESS, and TCRdb retained only in-frame sequences with V and J called. Part of the clones is not carried over; for the studies checked, unresolved V genes explain less than half of this, and the remainder is unexplained. The sample table holds roughly 41,000 clones, of which roughly 84% were seen once. The ten top clones hold approximately 2.9% of the sample. The sample consisted of peripheral blood, taken from a patient treated with photon-based radiotherapy. Source of these receptors: a man in his fifties with gastric cancer.

The chain uses TRBV19 and TRBJ1-1; D is unresolved. From germline, CDR1 is LNHDA and CDR2 SQIVND (reference sequence). The length of the CDR3 is 11 residues. V was clipped by 5 bases and J by 6 bases, with 7 bases between them. The CDR3 sequence: CASSRAAEAFF. The DNA for the CDR3 is TGTGCCAGTAGTCGGGCTGCTGAAGCTTTCTTT. Full variable domain (missing parts from reference TRBV19 and TRBJ1-1): DGGITQSPKYLFRKEGQNVTLSCEQNLNHDAMYWYRQDPGQGLRLIYYSQIVNDFQKGDIAEGYSVSREKKESFPLTVTSAQKNPTAFYLCASSRAAEAFFGQGTRLTVV.

V is TRBV5-4 and J is TRBJ2-5; 7 bases agree with TRBD1. The CDR3 extends over 15 amino acids. In germline, CDR1 is SGHNT, CDR2 YYREEE (reference sequence). V lost 4 bases, J lost 4 bases, and 10 bases stayed unmatched. CDR3 DNA: TGTGCCAGCAGCGAGAGACAGGGAGATGCAGAGACCCAGTACTTC. This encodes CASSERQGDAETQYF.